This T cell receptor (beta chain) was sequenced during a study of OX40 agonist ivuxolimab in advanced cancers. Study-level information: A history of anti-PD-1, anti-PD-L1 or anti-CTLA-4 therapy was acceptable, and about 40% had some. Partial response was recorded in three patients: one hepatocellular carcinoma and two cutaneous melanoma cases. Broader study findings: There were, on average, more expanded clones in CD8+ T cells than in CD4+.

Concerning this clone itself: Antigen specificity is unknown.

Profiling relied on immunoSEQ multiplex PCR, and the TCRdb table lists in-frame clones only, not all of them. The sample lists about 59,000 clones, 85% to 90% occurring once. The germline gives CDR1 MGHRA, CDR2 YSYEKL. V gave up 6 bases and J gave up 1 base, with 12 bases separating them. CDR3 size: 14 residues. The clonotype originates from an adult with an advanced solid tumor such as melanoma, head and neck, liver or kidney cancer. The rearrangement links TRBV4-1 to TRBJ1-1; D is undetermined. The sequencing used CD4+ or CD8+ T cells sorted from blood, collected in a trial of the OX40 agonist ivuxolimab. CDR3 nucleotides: TGCGCCAGCAGGGGTTTAACGGGGAACACTGAAGCTTTCTTT. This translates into CASRGLTGNTEAFF.